Listed here are 20 T cell receptor beta chains from one sample, sequenced in a study of cytomegalovirus exposure and HLA in healthy donors. 13 Jbeta primers and 60 Vbeta primers were used for the PCR. The method was immunoSEQ multiplex PCR; TCRdb's version includes in-frame clones alone and lacks a portion of them. The repertoire holds roughly 150,000 clones, 70% to 90% seen once, with around 2.5% in the top ten. Sequenced input: PBMCs. The receptor set was obtained from a man in his thirties or forties in good health and CMV-seropositive.

The V call is TRBV18, the J call TRBJ2-1; TRBD1 agrees at 8 bases. V dropped 2 bases and J dropped 0; count of bases not matched to a gene: 0. The length of the CDR3 is 15 residues. The germline V gene encodes CDR1 KGHSH and CDR2 LQKENI. This CDR3 is CASSPGTGSYNEQFF. The DNA of the CDR3 is TGTGCCAGCTCACCAGGGACAGGCTCCTACAATGAGCAGTTCTTC.

The chain's CDR3 is CSVRDRGHTGELFF. CDR3 DNA sequence: TGCAGCGTTCGGGACAGGGGGCACACCGGGGAGCTGTTTTTT. The V and J genes are TRBV29-1 and TRBJ2-2; 12 bases fit TRBD1. Germline CDR1 is SQVTM and CDR2 is ANQGSEA. The CDR3 consists of 14 residues. With V trimmed by 5 bases and J by 3 bases, 1 base remained unmatched.

Of note for this clone: Compared with germline, one end of the junction differs, possibly owing to a read error. The chain is built from TRBV7-9 and TRBJ2-7; the D gene is possibly TRBD2 (5 bases). The CDR3 has 12 residues. Per the germline V gene, CDR1 is SEHNR and CDR2 is FQNEAQ (reference sequence). The CDR3 DNA reads TGTTCCAGCAGCCTCGCGGGCTACGAGCAGTACTTC. It yields the protein CSSSLAGYEQYF. The full variable domain, with the rest looked up from reference TRBV7-9 and TRBJ2-7, is DTGVSQNPRHKITKRGQNVTFRCDPISEHNRLYWYRQTLGQGPEFLTYFQNEAQLEKSRLLSDRFSAERPKGSFSTLEIQRTEQGDSAMYLCSSSLAGYEQYFGPGTRLTVT.

A single count supports this clone. The rearrangement joins TRBV4-2 to TRBJ1-4, with D maybe TRBD1 (6 bases). V was trimmed by 2 bases and J by 2 bases, leaving 15 bases between them. This CDR3 is built from 17 residues. Germline V CDR1 and CDR2: LGHNA, YNFKEQ. The chain's CDR3 is CASSQPITGITNEKLFF. In DNA form, the CDR3 reads TGTGCCAGCAGCCAACCCATAACAGGGATTACTAATGAAAAACTGTTTTTT.

The chain recombines TRBV4-1 with TRBJ1-5, with a tentative D call TRBD1 (5 bases). Trimming shortened V by 1 base and J by 0 bases, and 16 bases separated the two germline ends. From germline, CDR1 is MGHRA and CDR2 YSYEKL. The CDR3 length is 18 residues. Here the CDR3 reads CASSQVLVTAYSNQPQHF. The CDR3, as DNA: TGCGCCAGCAGCCAAGTACTGGTGACAGCTTATAGCAATCAGCCCCAGCATTTT.

A few counts support this clone. The V gene is TRBV4-3, the J gene TRBJ1-3; weak D call: TRBD1 (5 bases). Trimming took 4 bases from V and 3 from J, leaving 10 bases between them. The germline V gene has CDR1 LGHNA and CDR2 YSLEER. The CDR3 spans 14 residues. This CDR3 is CASSPDRGGNTIYF. The CDR3, as DNA: TGCGCCAGCAGCCCTGACAGAGGTGGAAACACCATATATTTT.

This chain joins TRBV5-5 and TRBJ2-7; 8 nucleotides line up with TRBD2. The trim removed 3 bases at V and 0 bases at J, leaving 2 bases unmatched. Germline CDR1 is SGHKS and CDR2 is YYEKEE (reference sequence). This CDR3 is built from 14 residues. The CDR3, as DNA: TGTGCCAGCAGCTCGAGCGGGAGCTCCTACGAGCAGTACTTC. This translates into CASSSSGSSYEQYF.

The chain recombines TRBV5-1 with TRBJ2-5, with TRBD1 matching 10 bases. The CDR3 has 14 residues. Per germline, CDR1 SGHRS and CDR2 YFSETQ. After removal of 2 bases from V and 4 bases from J, the junction contained 2 bases not matched to a gene. Written as DNA, the CDR3 is TGCGCCAGCAGCTTAGGGACAGGGGCAGAGACCCAGTACTTC. Amino acids: CASSLGTGAETQYF.

This clone was counted between two and nine times. The chain has TRBV5-1 and TRBJ2-1; 7 bases fit TRBD1. Germline CDR1 and CDR2: SGHRS and YFSETQ. V lost 1 base and J lost 5; bases outside the gene matches: 6. The length of the CDR3 is 15 residues. The CDR3 nucleotides read TGCGCCAGCAGCTTGCGACAGGGAAGGGACAATGAGCAGTTCTTC. Translated, it gives CASSLRQGRDNEQFF.

The chain uses TRBV6-6 and TRBJ1-2, with D possibly matching TRBD1 (5 bases). There are 14 residues in the CDR3. Germline lookup yields CDR1 MNHNY and CDR2 SVGAGI (reference sequence). Trimming cost V 2 bases and J 4 bases, with 11 bases left between them. CDR3 nucleotide sequence: TGTGCCAGCAGTTACCGTGACAGTTTCTATGGCTACACCTTC. It codes for CASSYRDSFYGYTF.

V gene TRBV23-1 combines with J gene TRBJ2-7, with D possibly TRBD2 on 6 matching bases. TRBV23-1 is placed among ORFs of uncertain function. The CDR3 has 13 amino acids. The CDR3, as DNA: TGCGCCAGCAGTCAATATCGACGGAGGGGCGGGGACGTC. It translates to CASSQYRRRGGDV.

This clone came up once. The chain is built from TRBV10-3 and TRBJ2-3; 8 bases agree with TRBD2. Germline CDR1 and CDR2: ENHRY and SYGVKD. This CDR3 region has 15 residues. V lost 2 bases and J lost 5; bases outside the gene matches: 6. The CDR3 nucleotides are TGTGCCATCAGTGAGGGGAGCGGGAGTATAGATACGCAGTATTTT. Amino acids: CAISEGSGSIDTQYF.

A word on this clone: Other DNA sequences in the same sample also yield this CDR3. V gene TRBV18 combines with J gene TRBJ1-2; 12 nucleotides agree with TRBD1. V dropped 4 bases and J dropped 8; count of bases not matched to a gene: 8. Germline values: CDR1 KGHSH, CDR2 LQKENI. This CDR3 region has 15 residues. CDR3 protein: CASSHTPGTGGGYTF. In DNA, the CDR3 is TGTGCCAGCTCACACACCCCCGGGACAGGGGGCGGCTACACCTTC.

The rearrangement links TRBV4-2 to TRBJ2-7; D is possibly TRBD2 (5 bases). CDR3 length: 14 amino acids. Germline V gene data show CDR1 as LGHNA and CDR2 as YNFKEQ. V lost 4 bases, J lost 5 bases, and 15 bases lay in between. The CDR3 sequence: CASSPGWGEDEQYF. For the CDR3, the DNA is TGTGCCAGCAGCCCCGGATGGGGAGAGGACGAGCAGTACTTC.

This clone was recorded only once. The V call is TRBV7-6, the J call TRBJ2-3; 11 bases are a match to TRBD2. Germline CDR1 SGHVS, CDR2 FNYEAQ. Germline trimming cut 5 bases from V and 6 bases from J; bases unmatched to any gene: 7. The length of the CDR3 is 15 residues. This chain's CDR3 is CASSHLAGGSDTQYF. The CDR3 bases are TGTGCCAGCAGCCACCTAGCGGGAGGTTCGGATACGCAGTATTTT.

The DNA for the CDR3 is TGTGCCAGCAGCTTGAGGGGACTAGCGGGAGGTTGGGATACGCAGTATTTT. It is translated as CASSLRGLAGGWDTQYF. This chain links TRBV5-4 with TRBJ2-3; 15 bases are shared with TRBD2. There are 17 residues in the CDR3. V shed 1 base and J 6 bases; nucleotides not matched to a gene: 6. The germline CDR1 and CDR2 sequences are SGHNT and YYREEE (reference sequence).

The chain joins TRBV7-2 to TRBJ2-2, with D possibly matching TRBD2 (6 bases). The CDR3 consists of 14 residues. Deletions cut 1 base from V and 5 bases from J, with 8 bases between. Germline loops: CDR1 SGHTA, CDR2 FQGNSA. CDR3 protein: CASSLGGDTGELFF. CDR3 sequence (DNA): TGTGCCAGCAGCTTAGGCGGGGATACCGGGGAGCTGTTTTTT.

The table lists this clone with a few counts. The V and J genes are TRBV10-3 and TRBJ1-3; possible D gene TRBD1, 5 bases. V lost 0 bases to trimming and J lost 4 bases, with 25 bases between them. The germline gives CDR1 ENHRY, CDR2 SYGVKD. The length of the CDR3 is 20 residues. The CDR3 bases are TGTGCCATCAGTGAGTCTGCGTGGGGCAGTAATCTTTTACTCGGAAACACCATATATTTT. It specifies CAISESAWGSNLLLGNTIYF.

The gene calls are TRBV20-1 and TRBJ1-2; D gene uncertain. V gave up 7 bases and J gave up 0 bases, with 3 bases separating them. The CDR3 contains 10 residues. The germline V gene has CDR1 DFQATT and CDR2 SNEGSKA (reference sequence). Here the CDR3 DNA reads TGCAGTGTCGCTAACTATGGCTACACCTTC. This gives the protein CSVANYGYTF.

This chain links TRBV9 with TRBJ2-5; TRBD2 matches 12 bases. CDR1 and CDR2 (germline): SGDLS, YYNGEE. The V segment lost 4 bases and the J segment 5 bases; nucleotides outside the gene matches: 6. The CDR3 extends over 15 amino acids. The CDR3, as DNA: TGTGCCAGCAGCAGTTGGACTAGCGGGACGGAGACCCAGTACTTC. Translating gives CASSSWTSGTETQYF.